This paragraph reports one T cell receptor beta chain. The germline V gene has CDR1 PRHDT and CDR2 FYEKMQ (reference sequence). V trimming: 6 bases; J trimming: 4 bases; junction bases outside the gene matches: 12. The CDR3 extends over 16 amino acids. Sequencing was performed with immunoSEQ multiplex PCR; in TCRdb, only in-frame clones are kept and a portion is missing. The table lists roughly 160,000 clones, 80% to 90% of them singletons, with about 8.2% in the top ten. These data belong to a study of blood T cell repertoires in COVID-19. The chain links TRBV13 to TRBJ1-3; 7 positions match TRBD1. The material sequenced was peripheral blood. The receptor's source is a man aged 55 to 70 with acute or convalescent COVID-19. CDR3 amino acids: CASRSIGQVVGNTIYF. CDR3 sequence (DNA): TGTGCCAGCAGATCGATTGGACAGGTAGTAGGAAACACCATATATTTT.